The clone carrying this T cell receptor (beta chain) was recorded once. Antigen unknown. Within the sample, other DNA sequences also encode this same CDR3. The data derive from a study of shared clonotypes between healthy human individuals. Study findings and constraints: The diversity represented, both genetic and in exposure history, was limited by few donors.

As defined, naive CD8 cells were CD45RO-negative and positively selected for CCR7, with terminally differentiated effector memory CD45RA+ cells excluded. Trimming took 2 bases from V and 7 from J, leaving 7 bases between them. The CDR3 contains 11 residues. Germline CDR1 reads SGHNT; CDR2 reads YYREEE (reference sequence). Some clones are missing from TCRdb's copy, which holds only in-frame ones; the method was immunoSEQ multiplex PCR. In the table there are about 870,000 clones, more than 85% of which are singletons. The V and J genes are TRBV5-4 and TRBJ2-7, with D perhaps given as TRBD1 or TRBD2 (5 bases each). The specimen was naive CD8+ T cells sorted from blood. The clonotype originates from a man aged 30-40 years in good health. CDR3 region: CASSLEGEQYF. The CDR3 DNA reads TGTGCCAGCAGCTTAGAGGGGGAGCAGTACTTC.